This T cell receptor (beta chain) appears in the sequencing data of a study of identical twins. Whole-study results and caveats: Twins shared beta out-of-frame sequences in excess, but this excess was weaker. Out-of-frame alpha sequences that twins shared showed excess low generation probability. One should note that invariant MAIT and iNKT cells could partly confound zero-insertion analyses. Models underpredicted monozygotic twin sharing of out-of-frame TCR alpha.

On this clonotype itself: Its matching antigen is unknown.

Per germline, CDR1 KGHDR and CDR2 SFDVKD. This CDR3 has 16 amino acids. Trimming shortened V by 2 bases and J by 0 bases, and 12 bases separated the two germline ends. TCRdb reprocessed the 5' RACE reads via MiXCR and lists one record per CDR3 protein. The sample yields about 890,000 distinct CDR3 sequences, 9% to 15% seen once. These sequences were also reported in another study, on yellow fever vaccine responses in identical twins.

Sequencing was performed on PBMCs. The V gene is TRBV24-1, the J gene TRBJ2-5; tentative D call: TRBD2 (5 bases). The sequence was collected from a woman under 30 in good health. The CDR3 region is CATSDSRGPYQETQYF. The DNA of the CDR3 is TGTGCCACCAGTGATTCCCGAGGGCCGTACCAAGAGACCCAGTACTTC.